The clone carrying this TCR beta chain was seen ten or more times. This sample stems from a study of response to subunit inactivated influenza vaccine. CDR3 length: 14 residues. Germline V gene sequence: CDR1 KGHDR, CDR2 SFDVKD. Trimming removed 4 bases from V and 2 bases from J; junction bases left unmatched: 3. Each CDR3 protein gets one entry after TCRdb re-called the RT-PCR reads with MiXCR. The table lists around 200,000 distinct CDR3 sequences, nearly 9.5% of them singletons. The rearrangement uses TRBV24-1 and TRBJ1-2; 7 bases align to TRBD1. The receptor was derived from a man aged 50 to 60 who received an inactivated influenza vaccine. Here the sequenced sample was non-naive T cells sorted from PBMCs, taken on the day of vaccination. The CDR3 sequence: CATSDPGQNYGYTF. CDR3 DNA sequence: TGTGCCACCAGTGACCCGGGACAGAACTATGGCTACACCTTC.